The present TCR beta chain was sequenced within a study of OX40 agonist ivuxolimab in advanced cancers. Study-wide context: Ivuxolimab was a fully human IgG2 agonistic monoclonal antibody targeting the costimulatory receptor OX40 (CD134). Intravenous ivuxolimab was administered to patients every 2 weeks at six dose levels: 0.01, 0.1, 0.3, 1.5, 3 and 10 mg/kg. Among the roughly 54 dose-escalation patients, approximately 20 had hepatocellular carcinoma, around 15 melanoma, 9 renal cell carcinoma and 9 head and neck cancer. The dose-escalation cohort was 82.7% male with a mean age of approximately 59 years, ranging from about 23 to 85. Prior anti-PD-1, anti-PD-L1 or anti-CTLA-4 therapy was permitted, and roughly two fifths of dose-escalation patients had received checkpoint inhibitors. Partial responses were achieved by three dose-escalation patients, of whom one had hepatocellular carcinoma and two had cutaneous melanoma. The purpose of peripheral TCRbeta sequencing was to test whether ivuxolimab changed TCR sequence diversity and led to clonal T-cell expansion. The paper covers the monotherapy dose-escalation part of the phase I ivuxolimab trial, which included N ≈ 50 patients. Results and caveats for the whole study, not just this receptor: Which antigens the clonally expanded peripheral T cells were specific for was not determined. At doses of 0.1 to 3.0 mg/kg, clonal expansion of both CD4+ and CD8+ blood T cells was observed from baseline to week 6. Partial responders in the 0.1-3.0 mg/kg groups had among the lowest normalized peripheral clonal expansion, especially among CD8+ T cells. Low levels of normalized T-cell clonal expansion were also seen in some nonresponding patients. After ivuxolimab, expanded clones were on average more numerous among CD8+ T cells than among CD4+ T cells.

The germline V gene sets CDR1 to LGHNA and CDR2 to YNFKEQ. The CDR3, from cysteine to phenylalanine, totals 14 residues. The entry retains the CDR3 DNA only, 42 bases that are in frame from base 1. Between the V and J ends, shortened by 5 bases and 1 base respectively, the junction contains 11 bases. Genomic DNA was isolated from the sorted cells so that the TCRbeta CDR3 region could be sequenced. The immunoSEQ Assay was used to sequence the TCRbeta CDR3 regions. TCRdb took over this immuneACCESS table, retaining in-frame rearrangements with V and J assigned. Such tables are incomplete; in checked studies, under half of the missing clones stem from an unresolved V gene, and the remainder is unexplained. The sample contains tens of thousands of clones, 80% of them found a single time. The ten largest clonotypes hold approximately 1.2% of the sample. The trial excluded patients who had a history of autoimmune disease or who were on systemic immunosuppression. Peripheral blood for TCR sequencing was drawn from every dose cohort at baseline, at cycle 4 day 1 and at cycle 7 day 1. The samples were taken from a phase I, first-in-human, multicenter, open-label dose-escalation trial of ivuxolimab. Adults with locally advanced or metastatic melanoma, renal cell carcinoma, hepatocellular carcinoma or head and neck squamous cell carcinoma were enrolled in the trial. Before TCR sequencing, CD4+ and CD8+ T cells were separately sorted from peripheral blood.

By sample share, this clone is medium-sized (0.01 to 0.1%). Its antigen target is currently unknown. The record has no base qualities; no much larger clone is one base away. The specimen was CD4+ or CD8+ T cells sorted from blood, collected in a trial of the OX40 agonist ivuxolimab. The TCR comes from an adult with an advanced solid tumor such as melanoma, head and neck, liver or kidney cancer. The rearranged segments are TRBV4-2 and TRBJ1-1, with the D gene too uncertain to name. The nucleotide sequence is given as TGTGCCAGCAGCAAGGTACAGACGAACACTGAAGCTTTCTTT. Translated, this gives CASSKVQTNTEAFF.